Following are 20 T cell receptor beta chains from one sample sequenced in a study of T-cell reconstitution after alpha-beta-depleted transplantation in children. As it was prepared, the TCRbeta library received unique molecular identifiers. TCRdb reprocessed the PCR reads with MiXCR, giving one entry per CDR3 protein. Of roughly 250,000 distinct CDR3 sequences in the sample, around 8% were seen once. The sample here was PBMCs, mostly from graft donor cells, taken 180 days after TCRalphabeta/CD19-depleted stem cell transplant. These receptors were obtained from a male patient younger than 18 who had a stem cell transplant for acute lymphoblastic leukemia, so the T cells may come from the graft donor.

This clonotype was detected many times. This sequence joins TRBV11-2 and TRBJ2-7; D is undetermined. The V gene's germline CDR1 is SGHAT and CDR2 FQNNGV. CDR3 length equals 12 residues. Trimming removed 2 bases from V and 9 bases from J, with 11 bases in between. The CDR3 nucleotides are TGTGCCAGCAGCTTATTTGCGGCTCGGCAGTACTTC. It yields the protein CASSLFAARQYF.

This clonotype was observed at least ten times. The rearrangement links TRBV28 to TRBJ1-1; no firm D call. V lost 5 bases to trimming and J lost 1 base, with 20 bases between them. This CDR3 has 17 residues. Germline V gene data show CDR1 as MDHEN and CDR2 as SYDVKM. The CDR3 DNA follows: TGTGCCAGCAGTCTAAGGAACCGGGGAGGGTGGAACACTGAAGCTTTCTTT. Translated, it gives CASSLRNRGGWNTEAFF.

This clonotype has a single count. A read error may explain this, as a much larger clone is one base away. The gene calls are TRBV5-1 and TRBJ2-3, with unresolved D. The CDR3 sequence is 15 residues long. Germline CDR1 SGHRS, CDR2 YFSETQ. This chain's CDR3 is CASSSSPDPTDTHYF. For the CDR3, the DNA is TGCGCCAGCAGCTCCTCCCCGGACCCCACAGATACGCATTATTTT.

This clonotype turned up a few times. The genes are TRBV3-1 and TRBJ2-3; no clear D gene. The CDR3 is 12 amino acids. The germline gives CDR1 LGHDT, CDR2 YNNKEL (reference sequence). V was trimmed by 5 bases and J by 7 bases, leaving 10 bases between them. The CDR3 here is CASSRAQNTQYF. The CDR3 DNA reads as TGTGCCAGCAGCAGGGCCCAGAATACGCAGTATTTT.

In its sample, this clonotype was seen many times. The chain links TRBV29-1 to TRBJ1-1, with 8 bases lining up with TRBD1. The CDR3 extends over 16 amino acids. V dropped 4 bases and J dropped 0; count of bases not matched to a gene: 10. Germline values: CDR1 SQVTM, CDR2 ANQGSEA. The CDR3 DNA is TGCAGCGTTGTTGTGGGGACAGGAGGTTTGAACACTGAAGCTTTCTTT. This codes for CSVVVGTGGLNTEAFF.

The chain carries TRBV7-2 and TRBJ1-5; D unclear. This CDR3 has 15 amino acids. Germline CDR1 and CDR2: SGHTA and FQGNSA. V shed 2 bases and J shed 0 bases, with 8 bases lying between them. CDR3 sequence reads: CASSLSGYSNQPQHF. The CDR3, as DNA: TGTGCCAGCAGCTTATCAGGTTATAGCAATCAGCCCCAGCATTTT.

This clonotype has more than one count but fewer than ten. The genes are TRBV6-5 and TRBJ2-3; the match to TRBD1 covers 9 bases. The CDR3 is made up of 14 amino acids. Germline V CDR1 and CDR2: MNHEY, SVGAGI. V was pared by 8 bases and J by 2 bases, with 5 bases of the junction left unmatched. The CDR3 nucleotides are TGTGCCAGCCGAAACAGGGGGCCCACAGATACGCAGTATTTT. Translation: CASRNRGPTDTQYF.

Worth noting for this clonotype: The junction departs from the called germline gene at one end, perhaps through a read error. The CDR3 protein is CASSLAGGHNEQLF. CDR3 sequence (DNA): TGTGCCAGCAGCTTAGCGGGAGGCCACAATGAGCAGCTCTTC. V and J are TRBV7-3 and TRBJ2-1, with 8 positions matching TRBD2. The CDR3 spans 14 residues. Germline assignment: CDR1 SGHTA and CDR2 FQGTGA.

This clonotype has a count of ten or more. The J gene is TRBJ2-5, the V gene TRBV6-2 or TRBV6-3; D remains unclear. V lost 0 bases and J 5 bases, leaving 10 bases between the germline ends. Germline CDR1 MNHEY, CDR2 SVGEGT. The length of the CDR3 is 14 residues. The CDR3 loop reads CASSYSRLGETQYF. CDR3 in DNA: TGTGCCAGCAGTTACTCCCGGCTTGGCGAGACCCAGTACTTC.

This clonotype has ten or more counts. The V and J genes are TRBV14 and TRBJ2-2; D is perhaps TRBD1 (6 bases). The CDR3 has 15 residues. Trimming stripped 1 base from V and 5 bases from J, with 11 bases between. Germline values: CDR1 SGHDN, CDR2 FVKESK. This CDR3 is CASSQVNRATGELFF. Written as DNA, the CDR3 is TGTGCCAGCAGCCAAGTTAACAGGGCAACCGGGGAGCTGTTTTTT.

This clonotype was detected ten times or more. The chain carries TRBV5-5 and TRBJ1-1; 7 bases map to TRBD1. V was pared by 4 bases and J by 1 base, with 7 bases of the junction left unmatched. CDR1 SGHKS and CDR2 YYEKEE come from the germline V gene (reference sequence). There are 15 residues in the CDR3. CDR3: CASSPPRTGNTEAFF. In nucleotides, the CDR3 is TGTGCCAGCAGCCCCCCCCGGACAGGGAACACTGAAGCTTTCTTT.

This clonotype was seen repeatedly, ten times or more. The chain has TRBV7-9 and TRBJ2-3, with 9 positions matching TRBD2. Losses at the gene ends were 2 bases for V and 1 base for J; bases not matched to a gene: 7. Germline V gene lookup returns CDR1 SEHNR and CDR2 FQNEAQ (reference sequence). The CDR3 runs to 17 residues. The CDR3 DNA follows: TGTGCCAGCAGCTTACCCCCAGTAGCGGGGGGCACAGATACGCAGTATTTT. Amino acid sequence: CASSLPPVAGGTDTQYF.

This clonotype was detected many times. The chain combines TRBV28 with TRBJ1-2, with 9 bases aligning to TRBD1. V dropped 5 bases and J dropped 5; count of bases not matched to a gene: 6. In germline, CDR1 is MDHEN, CDR2 SYDVKM. There are 14 residues in the CDR3. The CDR3 nucleotides read TGTGCCAGCAGTCCACAGGGGGCACTTTATGGCTACACCTTC. Translation: CASSPQGALYGYTF.

As concerns this clonotype: One end of the junction varies from germline; a read error may be responsible. The chain links TRBV11-3 to TRBJ2-2, with 12 bases lining up with TRBD2. CDR3 length: 16 amino acids. The germline V gene encodes CDR1 SGHNT and CDR2 YENEEA. This CDR3 reads CASSSRTSGDTGEPFF. CDR3 in DNA: TGTGCCAGCAGCTCGAGGACTAGCGGGGACACCGGGGAGCCGTTTTTT.

The sample holds many counts of this clonotype. V is TRBV28 and J is TRBJ2-5; D unclear. Germline V gives CDR1 MDHEN, CDR2 SYDVKM. This CDR3 is built from 14 residues. Trimming removed 5 bases at V and 4 bases at J, with 14 bases between. The DNA of the CDR3 is TGTGCCAGCAGTCCCCTCGGATGGGGAGAGACCCAGTACTTC. Translation: CASSPLGWGETQYF.

This clonotype showed up just a few times. V and J are TRBV5-6 and TRBJ1-5; 7 nucleotides agree with TRBD1. V trimming: 4 bases; J trimming: 3 bases; junction bases outside the gene matches: 4. The CDR3 loop spans 14 amino acids. Germline V CDR1 and CDR2: SGHDT, YYEEEE. The CDR3 sequence: CASSPRGDNQPQHF. CDR3 in DNA: TGTGCCAGCAGCCCCAGGGGGGACAATCAGCCCCAGCATTTT.

This clonotype was picked up many times. CDR3 sequence: CATSGHGRASDTQYF. The CDR3, as DNA: TGTGCCACCAGTGGGCACGGGAGGGCCTCAGATACGCAGTATTTT. The genes are TRBV24-1 and TRBJ2-3; 8 positions match TRBD2. Germline loops: CDR1 KGHDR, CDR2 SFDVKD. This CDR3 has 15 amino acids. With V trimmed by 5 bases and J by 4 bases, 7 bases remained unmatched.

The chain is built from TRBV19 and TRBJ2-5; possible D gene TRBD1, 6 bases. V lost 2 bases, J lost 5 bases, and 21 bases lay in between. Germline V gives CDR1 LNHDA, CDR2 SQIVND (reference sequence). CDR3 length: 17 amino acids. CDR3 DNA: TGTGCCAGTAGTATAAGGAGTCCCGGACAGCCGATGGAGACCCAGTACTTC. Protein sequence: CASSIRSPGQPMETQYF.

This clonotype was counted ten times or more. The rearrangement joins TRBV12-3 or TRBV12-4 to TRBJ1-2, with TRBD1 identical over 7 bases. The CDR3 is 15 residues long. Unmatched junction bases numbered 10, after V lost 7 bases and J lost 2 bases. The chain's CDR3 is CASIRRGQQNYGYTF. For the CDR3, the DNA is TGTGCCAGCATTAGACGGGGACAGCAAAACTATGGCTACACCTTC.

This chain links TRBV23-1 with TRBJ2-1; D unresolved. TRBV23-1 is an ORF, with its function uncertain. V was cut by 4 bases and J by 0 bases, with 13 bases left in between. This CDR3 is 16 amino acids long. CDR3: CASSRKGFSSYNEQFF. In nucleotides, the CDR3 is TGCGCCAGCAGTCGTAAGGGCTTTAGCTCCTACAATGAGCAGTTCTTC.